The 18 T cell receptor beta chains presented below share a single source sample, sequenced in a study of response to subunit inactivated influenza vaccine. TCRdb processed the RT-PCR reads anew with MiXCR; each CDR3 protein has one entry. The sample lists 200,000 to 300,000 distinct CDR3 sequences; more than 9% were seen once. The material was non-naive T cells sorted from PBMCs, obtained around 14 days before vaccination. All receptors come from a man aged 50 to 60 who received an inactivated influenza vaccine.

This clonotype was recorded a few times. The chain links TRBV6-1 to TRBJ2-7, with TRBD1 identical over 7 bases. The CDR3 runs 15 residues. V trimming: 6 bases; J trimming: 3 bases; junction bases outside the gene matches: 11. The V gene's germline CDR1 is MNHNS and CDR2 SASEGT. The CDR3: CASSEGLDRNYEQYF. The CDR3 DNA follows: TGTGCCAGCAGCGAGGGCTTGGACAGGAACTACGAGCAGTACTTC.

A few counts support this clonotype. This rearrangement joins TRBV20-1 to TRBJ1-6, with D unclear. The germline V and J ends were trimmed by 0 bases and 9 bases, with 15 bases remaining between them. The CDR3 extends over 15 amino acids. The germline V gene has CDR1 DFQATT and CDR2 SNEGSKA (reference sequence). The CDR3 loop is CSARDSSILSSPLHF. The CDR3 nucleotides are TGCAGTGCTAGAGATTCATCGATCCTGTCTTCACCCCTCCACTTT.

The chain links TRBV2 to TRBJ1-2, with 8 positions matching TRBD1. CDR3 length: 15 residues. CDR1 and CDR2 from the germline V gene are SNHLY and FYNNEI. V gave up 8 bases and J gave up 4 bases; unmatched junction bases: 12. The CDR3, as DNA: TGTGCCAGCGGGGGCGGGACAGGAGCCTTCTATGGCTACACCTTC. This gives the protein CASGGGTGAFYGYTF. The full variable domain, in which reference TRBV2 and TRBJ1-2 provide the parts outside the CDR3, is EPEVTQTPSHQVTQMGQEVILRCVPISNHLYFYWYRQILGQKVEFLVSFYNNEISEKSEIFDDQFSVERPDGSNFTLKIRSTKLEDSAMYFCASGGGTGAFYGYTFGSGTRLTVV.

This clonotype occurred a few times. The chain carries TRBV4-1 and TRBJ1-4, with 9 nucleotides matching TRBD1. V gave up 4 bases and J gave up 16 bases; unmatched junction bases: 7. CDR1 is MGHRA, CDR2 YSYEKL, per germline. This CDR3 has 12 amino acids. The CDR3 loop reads CASSLPGQGPFF. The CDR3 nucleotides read TGCGCCAGCAGCCTACCGGGACAGGGACCGTTTTTT.

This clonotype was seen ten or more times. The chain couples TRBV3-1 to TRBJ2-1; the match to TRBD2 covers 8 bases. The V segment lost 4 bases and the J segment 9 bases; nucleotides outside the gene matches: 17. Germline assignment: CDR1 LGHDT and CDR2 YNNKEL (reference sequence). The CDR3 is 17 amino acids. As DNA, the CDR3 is TGTGCCAGCAGCCCAACCCTGGGAGCGGGAGTTAGGATTGAGCAGTTCTTC. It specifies CASSPTLGAGVRIEQFF.

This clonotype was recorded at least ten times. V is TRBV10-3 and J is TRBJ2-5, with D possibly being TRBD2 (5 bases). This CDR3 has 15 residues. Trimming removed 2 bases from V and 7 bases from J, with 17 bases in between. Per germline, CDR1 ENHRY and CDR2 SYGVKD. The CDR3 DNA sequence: TGTGCCATCAGTGAGCCAAGGGCTAGCCGGTTGACCCAGTACTTC. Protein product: CAISEPRASRLTQYF.

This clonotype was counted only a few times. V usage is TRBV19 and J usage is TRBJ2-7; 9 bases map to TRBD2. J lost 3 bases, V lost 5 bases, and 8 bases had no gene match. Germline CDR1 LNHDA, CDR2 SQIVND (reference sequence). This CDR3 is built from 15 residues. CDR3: CASSGGLAYFYEQYF. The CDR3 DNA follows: TGTGCCAGTAGTGGTGGACTAGCGTACTTCTACGAGCAGTACTTC.

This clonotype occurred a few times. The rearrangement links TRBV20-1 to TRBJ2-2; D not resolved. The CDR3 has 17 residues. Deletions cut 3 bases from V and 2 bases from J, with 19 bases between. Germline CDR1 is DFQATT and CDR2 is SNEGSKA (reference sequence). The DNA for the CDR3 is TGCAGTGCTAGTTACTTAGGCGAAGGTTACAACACCGGGGAGCTGTTTTTT. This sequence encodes CSASYLGEGYNTGELFF.

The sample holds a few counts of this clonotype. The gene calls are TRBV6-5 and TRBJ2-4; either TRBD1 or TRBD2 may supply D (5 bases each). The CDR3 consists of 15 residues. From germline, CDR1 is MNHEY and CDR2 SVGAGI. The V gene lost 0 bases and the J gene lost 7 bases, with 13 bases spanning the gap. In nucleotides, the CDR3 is TGTGCCAGCAGTTACTCGGGAGTACCAGGGAACATTCAGTACTTC. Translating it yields CASSYSGVPGNIQYF.

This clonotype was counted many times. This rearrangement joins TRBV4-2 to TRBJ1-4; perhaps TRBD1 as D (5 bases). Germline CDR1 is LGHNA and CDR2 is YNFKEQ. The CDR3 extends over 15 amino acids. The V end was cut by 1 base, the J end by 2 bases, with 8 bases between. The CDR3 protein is CASSQVGHTNEKLFF. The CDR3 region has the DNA TGTGCCAGCAGCCAAGTCGGACATACTAATGAAAAACTGTTTTTT.

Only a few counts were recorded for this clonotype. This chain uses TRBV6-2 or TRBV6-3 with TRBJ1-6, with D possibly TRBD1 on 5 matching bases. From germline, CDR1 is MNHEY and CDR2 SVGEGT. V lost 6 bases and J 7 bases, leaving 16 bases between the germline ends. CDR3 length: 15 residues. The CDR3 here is CASSLAGTKNSPLHF. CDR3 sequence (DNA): TGTGCCAGCAGCCTCGCGGGGACGAAGAATTCACCCCTCCACTTT.

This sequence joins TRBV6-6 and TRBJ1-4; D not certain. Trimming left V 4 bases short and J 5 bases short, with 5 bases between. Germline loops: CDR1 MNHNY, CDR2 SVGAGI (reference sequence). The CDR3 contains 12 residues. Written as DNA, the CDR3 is TGTGCCAGCAGTTCCCAAAATGAAAAACTGTTTTTT. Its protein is CASSSQNEKLFF.

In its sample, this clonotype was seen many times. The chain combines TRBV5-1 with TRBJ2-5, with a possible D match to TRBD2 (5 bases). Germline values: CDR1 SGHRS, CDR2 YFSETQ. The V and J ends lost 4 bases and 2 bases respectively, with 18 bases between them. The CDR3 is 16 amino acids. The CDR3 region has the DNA TGCGCCAGCAGCCCGAGTCCAAGCGGAGCTCAAGAGACCCAGTACTTC. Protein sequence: CASSPSPSGAQETQYF.

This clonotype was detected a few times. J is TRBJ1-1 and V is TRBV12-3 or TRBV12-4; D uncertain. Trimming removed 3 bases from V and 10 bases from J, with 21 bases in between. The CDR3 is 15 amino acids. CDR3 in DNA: TGTGCCAGCAGTTTGGGCCCCGGGTCCTCAGCGGGAGCTTTCTTT. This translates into CASSLGPGSSAGAFF.

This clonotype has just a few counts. The DNA for the CDR3 is TGCGCCAGCAGGGACGGCGGGGGGACTACACGAGATACGCAGTATTTT. Protein sequence: CASRDGGGTTRDTQYF. J is TRBJ2-3 and V is TRBV5-1, with TRBD2 matching 8 bases. The CDR3 has 16 residues. V was clipped by 5 bases and J by 5 bases; unmatched bases: 13. From germline, CDR1 is SGHRS and CDR2 YFSETQ.

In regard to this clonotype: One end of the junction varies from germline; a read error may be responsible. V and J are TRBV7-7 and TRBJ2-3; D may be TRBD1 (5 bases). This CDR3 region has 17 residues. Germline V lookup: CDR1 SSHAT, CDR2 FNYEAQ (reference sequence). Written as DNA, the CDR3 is TGTGCTAGCAGCTTAGGTCAGGGCCCTTTTGGCACAGATACGCAGTATTTT. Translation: CASSLGQGPFGTDTQYF.

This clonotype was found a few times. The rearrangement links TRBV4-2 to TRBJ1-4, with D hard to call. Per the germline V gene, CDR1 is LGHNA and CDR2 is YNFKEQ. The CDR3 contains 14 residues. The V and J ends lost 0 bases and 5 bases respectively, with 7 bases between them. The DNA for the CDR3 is TGTGCCAGCAGCCAAGATACCCTGAATGAAAAACTGTTTTTT. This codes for CASSQDTLNEKLFF.

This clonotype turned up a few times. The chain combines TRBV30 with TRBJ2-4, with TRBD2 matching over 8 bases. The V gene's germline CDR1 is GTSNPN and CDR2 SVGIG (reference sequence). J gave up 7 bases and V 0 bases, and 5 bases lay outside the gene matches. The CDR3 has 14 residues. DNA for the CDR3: TGTGCCTGGAGTGTAGGGACTAGTCTGAACATTCAGTACTTC. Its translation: CAWSVGTSLNIQYF.